The entry that follows covers one T cell receptor (beta chain) sequence. This clone was seen once. There is no known antigen for this receptor. Per-base quality was not reported, and no clone a single base away is much larger than it. The V and J ends are trimmed by 4 bases and 8 bases, leaving 8 bases between them. CDR1 MGHRA and CDR2 YSYEKL are derived from the germline V gene. Its CDR3 holds 11 amino acids, cysteine through phenylalanine. Only the CDR3 region is kept as DNA, spanning 33 bases read in frame from base 1. The time point label corresponds to: about 28 days (+/-7) after the second vaccine dose. Because spike-specific TCR depth and breadth did not differ between the two schedules, AZD1222 recipients who got a second dose at roughly 4 weeks were pooled with those who got a second dose at roughly 12 weeks. The vaccinee samples were drawn from two UK trials, COV001 and COV002, one of which was a single-blind randomized controlled phase 2/3 trial testing AZD1222 (ChAdOx1 nCoV-19) in healthy adults. For TCRbeta chain sequencing, PBMC samples from trial participants were taken at day 0 and at day 28 after the second dose.

The CDR3 regions of human TCRbeta chains were analyzed by immunosequencing. The source study handled its data this way. Repertoire TCRs were matched against a reference library of SARS-CoV-2-specific TCRs generated with the MIRA antigen-specificity platform. Breadth meant the fraction of unique TCRs that were SARS-CoV-2-associated, whereas depth meant the fraction of total T cells that were SARS-CoV-2-associated. Using the MIRA data, each spike-specific TCR was mapped to the spike region that the TCR reacts to and placed in a CD4 or CD8 class. Log10-transformed breadth and depth values were compared by one-way ANOVA with Sidak's multiple comparisons tests. The table comes from immuneACCESS by way of TCRdb, which keeps in-frame sequences with V and J called. Part of the clones is missing from these tables; in studies checked, under half for an unresolved V gene and the rest for unknown reasons. The V and J calls and clone size come from that table; D and trimming were worked out from the DNA. The sample records 150,000 to 200,000 clones, 80% to 95% of which are singletons. The biggest ten clones account for roughly 2% of the sample.

This sample was taken from a study of T cell responses to AZD1222 COVID-19 vaccine (TCRdb year 2021). Broadly, across the study: A total of about 230 trial participants underwent TCR sequencing, of whom about 210 received two doses of AZD1222 and around 26 received two doses of the MenACWY control vaccine. Trial participants were enrolled into age subgroups of 18-55, 56-69 and 70-plus years, which contained approximately 150, 28 and 58 TCR-sequenced participants, respectively. Overall study outcomes, separate from this receptor: Epitopes outside the regions mutated in the B.1.351 and B.1.1.7 variants were reportedly recognized by nearly half of the unique spike-specific TCRs. Because no day 14 peak-response samples were available, the repertoires could be characterized only after the peak T cell response. The whole spike protein was spanned by vaccine-associated CD4 TCRs, and dominant responses were seen in regions 160-218 and 743-854. The 56-69-year group was small, and its depth increase did not reach significance, likely because of low power. After two AZD1222 doses, spike-specific TCR breadth and depth were significantly higher than at day 0 and than in MenACWY recipients. Participants were mostly white British and included more females than males, and it was suggested by the authors that clonal diversity may have been underestimated. Only 5 to 7 AZD1222 recipients were SARS-CoV-2 seropositive at baseline, limiting conclusions about previously exposed vaccinees.

The clonotype comes from an adult who received the AZD1222 COVID-19 vaccine. This material consisted of peripheral blood, taken 28 days after the second AZD1222 dose. Recombination connected TRBV4-1 to TRBJ1-2; the D gene is not confidently resolved. The CDR3 region has the sequence CASSPTPGYTF. The DNA is as follows: TGCGCCAGCAGCCCCACCCCGGGCTACACCTTC.